This TCR beta chain was sequenced in a study of T cell responses to AZD1222 COVID-19 vaccine. CDR3 length: 14 amino acids. V was trimmed by 10 bases and J by 0 bases, leaving 13 bases between them. Germline-derived CDR1 and CDR2 are ENHRY and SYGVKD. The table came from immunoSEQ multiplex PCR; TCRdb's copy has only in-frame clones and leaves some out. The sample carries approximately 130,000 clones, over 85% recorded once. This material consisted of peripheral blood, taken on day 0 of AZD1222 vaccination. This clonotype was sampled from an adult in good health. The rearrangement links TRBV10-3 to TRBJ1-3; D uncertain. CDR3 sequence (DNA): TGTGCCACCAACCTTTCGGGCTCTGGAAACACCATATATTTT. Its translation is CATNLSGSGNTIYF.